This T cell receptor beta chain was captured by sequencing in a study of early T cells in non-severe SARS-CoV-2 infection. In the study overall: RNA in bulk from unsorted whole blood was sequenced, and chains were unpaired. Whole-study findings and limits: Lookups in VDJdb leaned toward anti-spike CD8 responses and missed private and CD4 specificities.

Many counts were recorded for this clonotype. What it binds is not known. V was pared by 5 bases and J by 3 bases, with 10 bases of the junction left unmatched. This CDR3 is 15 amino acids long. The germline V gene has CDR1 MNHNS and CDR2 SASEGT. Researchers attached unique molecular identifiers to individual cDNA molecules. Via MiXCR, TCRdb re-called the 5' RACE reads, giving one row per CDR3 protein. The top ten clones hold 4.5% to 6.5% of a sample with around 99,000 distinct CDR3 sequences, roughly 17% of them seen once. The receptor's source is an adult who was a healthcare worker with PCR-confirmed SARS-CoV-2 infection or an uninfected control (not recorded which). Sequenced here: whole blood, sampled at baseline. This sequence joins TRBV6-1 and TRBJ2-7; 7 nucleotides match TRBD2. CDR3 loop: CASSFQPGGVYEQYF. The CDR3 DNA reads TGTGCCAGCAGTTTCCAGCCGGGAGGCGTCTACGAGCAGTACTTC.